This TCR beta chain was recovered during a study of cytomegalovirus exposure and HLA in healthy donors. The wider study: Drawn from HLA-typed donors, roughly 87 million unique TCRs were held in an early data release. Researchers found that roughly 81% of fewer than 450 genotyped donors fell within the Caucasian-associated ancestry cluster.

Both 60 Vbeta primers and 13 Jbeta primers went into the PCR. Assay: immunoSEQ multiplex PCR; the TCRdb copy retains only in-frame clones and omits some. The table has 68,000 or so clones, 80% seen once. Study-wide results and caveats: Researchers reportedly found TCR beta sequences accurately predicted most subjects' HLA-A and HLA-B alleles. The authors confirmed in vitro that three CMV-associated chains were specific for CMV antigens.

Germline assignment: CDR1 SNHLY and CDR2 FYNNEI. The CDR3 extends over 16 amino acids. With 2 bases removed from V and 0 bases from J, the gap between germline ends came to 11 bases. This clone was recorded a few times. Its antigen is undetermined. Sequencing was carried out using PBMCs. This chain uses TRBV2 with TRBJ1-5, with D possibly being TRBD1 (5 bases). This sequence was found in a woman in her twenties or thirties in good health and CMV-seronegative. CDR3 in DNA: TGTGCCAGCAGTGAACCTAAGACAGATAGCAATCAGCCCCAGCATTTT. Encoded protein: CASSEPKTDSNQPQHF.